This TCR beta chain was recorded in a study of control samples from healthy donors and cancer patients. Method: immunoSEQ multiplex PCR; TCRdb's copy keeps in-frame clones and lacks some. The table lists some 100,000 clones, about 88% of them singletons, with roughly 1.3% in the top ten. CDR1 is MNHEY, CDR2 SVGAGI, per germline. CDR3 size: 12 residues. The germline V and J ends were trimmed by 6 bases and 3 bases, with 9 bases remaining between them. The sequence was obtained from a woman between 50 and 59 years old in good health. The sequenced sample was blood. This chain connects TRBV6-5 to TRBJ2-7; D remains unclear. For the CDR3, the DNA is TGTGCCAGCAGCTCCTCAGTCTACGAGCAGTACTTC. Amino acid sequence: CASSSSVYEQYF.